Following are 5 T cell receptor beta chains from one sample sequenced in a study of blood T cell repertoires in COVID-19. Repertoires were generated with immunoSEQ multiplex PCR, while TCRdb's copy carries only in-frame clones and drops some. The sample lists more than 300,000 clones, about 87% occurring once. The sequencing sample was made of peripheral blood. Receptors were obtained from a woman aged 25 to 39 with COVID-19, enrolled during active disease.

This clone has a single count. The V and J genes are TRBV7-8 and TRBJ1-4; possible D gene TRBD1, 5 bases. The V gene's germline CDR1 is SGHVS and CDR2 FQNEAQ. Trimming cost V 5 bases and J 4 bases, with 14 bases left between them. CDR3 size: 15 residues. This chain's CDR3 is CASSPFDSYNEKLFF. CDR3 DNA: TGTGCCAGCAGCCCGTTCGACAGTTATAATGAAAAACTGTTTTTT.

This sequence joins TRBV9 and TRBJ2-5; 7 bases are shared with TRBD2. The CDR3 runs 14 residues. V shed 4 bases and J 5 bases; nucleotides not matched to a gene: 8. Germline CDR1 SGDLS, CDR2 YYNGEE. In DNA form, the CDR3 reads TGTGCCAGCAGCCCAAGACGGGAGGATGAGACCCAGTACTTC. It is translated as CASSPRREDETQYF.

Written as DNA, the CDR3 is TGCGCCAGCAGCTTTCGATCGACAGCGTCCTACGAGCAGTACTTC. It specifies CASSFRSTASYEQYF. The gene calls are TRBV5-1 and TRBJ2-7; D is perhaps TRBD1 (5 bases). CDR1 is SGHRS, CDR2 YFSETQ, per germline. Between the trimmed V and J ends, which lost 2 bases and 1 base, there was a span of 13 bases. This CDR3 region has 15 residues.

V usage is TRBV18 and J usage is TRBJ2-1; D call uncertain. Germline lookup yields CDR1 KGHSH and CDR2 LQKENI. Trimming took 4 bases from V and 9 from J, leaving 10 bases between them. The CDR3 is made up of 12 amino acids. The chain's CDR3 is CASSLASSEQFF. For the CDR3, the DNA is TGTGCCAGCTCACTAGCTAGTAGTGAGCAGTTCTTC.

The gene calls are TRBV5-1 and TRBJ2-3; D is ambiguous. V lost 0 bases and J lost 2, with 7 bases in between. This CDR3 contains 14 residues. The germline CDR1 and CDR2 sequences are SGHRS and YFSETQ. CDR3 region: CASSLDSPTDTQYF. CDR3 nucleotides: TGCGCCAGCAGCTTGGACAGCCCCACAGATACGCAGTATTTT.